One sample yielded the 13 T cell receptor beta chains listed below, sequenced in a study of T cell changes during pregnancy in multiple sclerosis. Repertoires were generated with immunoSEQ multiplex PCR, while TCRdb's copy carries only in-frame clones and drops some. The data show 60,000 to 85,000 clones, with 92% seen just once and approximately 1.5% held by the top ten. This material consisted of peripheral blood, taken in the second trimester of pregnancy. These receptors were collected from a female donor in good health, enrolled as a control in a pregnancy study.

This chain uses TRBV25-1 with TRBJ2-1; possible D gene TRBD2, 6 bases. V lost 6 bases, J lost 11 bases, and 14 bases lay in between. The germline CDR1 and CDR2 sequences are MGHDK and SYGVNS. The CDR3 has 12 residues. The CDR3: CASRRLDWQQFF. In nucleotides, the CDR3 is TGTGCCAGCAGGCGACTAGACTGGCAGCAGTTCTTC.

This clone was recorded only once. This rearrangement joins TRBV28 to TRBJ1-2; 7 bases map to TRBD1. J was trimmed by 3 bases and V by 2 bases; bases with no gene match: 3. The CDR3 has 14 residues. Germline V gene data show CDR1 as MDHEN and CDR2 as SYDVKM. Here the CDR3 DNA reads TGTGCCAGCAGTTTACAGGGGGGCGACTATGGCTACACCTTC. Protein product: CASSLQGGDYGYTF.

The CDR3 loop is CASNRESNTGELFF. CDR3 nucleotides: TGTGCCAGCAATCGGGAGTCGAACACCGGGGAGCTGTTTTTT. V gene TRBV27 combines with J gene TRBJ2-2, with D possibly being TRBD2 (6 bases). The CDR3 sequence is 14 residues long. Germline lookup yields CDR1 MNHEY and CDR2 SMNVEV (reference sequence). V was clipped by 7 bases and J by 0 bases, with 9 bases between them.

The chain joins TRBV7-9 to TRBJ2-2; D might be TRBD2 (7 bases). This CDR3 comprises 16 residues. V was pared by 7 bases and J by 5 bases, with 20 bases between. CDR1 and CDR2 (germline): SEHNR, FQNEAQ (reference sequence). The CDR3 DNA is TGTGCCAGCACCCCCCCCCGGGGGGCGCGAACCGGGGAGCTGTTTTTT. Translating gives CASTPPRGARTGELFF.

The V call is TRBV5-1, the J call TRBJ2-6; D is uncertain. Trimming left V 4 bases short and J 2 bases short, with 10 bases between. Germline V CDR1 and CDR2: SGHRS, YFSETQ. This CDR3 comprises 15 residues. CDR3 sequence (DNA): TGCGCCAGCAGCCCTAGTTTAACTGGGGCCAACGTCCTGACTTTC. It yields the protein CASSPSLTGANVLTF.

V is TRBV6-1 and J is TRBJ1-4; no clear D. From germline, CDR1 is MNHNS and CDR2 SASEGT. V lost 1 base to trimming and J lost 8 bases, with 14 bases between them. The CDR3 consists of 15 residues. Here the CDR3 reads CASSEEGGSMEKLFF. CDR3 nucleotide sequence: TGTGCCAGCAGTGAAGAGGGCGGGTCTATGGAAAAACTGTTTTTT.

The CDR3 spells CASSSTAITTDTQYF. Written as DNA, the CDR3 is TGTGCCAGCAGCTCCACCGCGATTACCACAGATACGCAGTATTTT. V usage is TRBV5-6 and J usage is TRBJ2-3; no clear D gene. The length of the CDR3 is 15 residues. CDR1 and CDR2 (germline): SGHDT, YYEEEE. The V end was cut by 3 bases, the J end by 2 bases, with 13 bases between.

This chain links TRBV5-8 with TRBJ2-3, with D uncertain. CDR3 length equals 13 residues. The V gene lost 0 bases and the J gene lost 8 bases, with 10 bases spanning the gap. Germline CDR1 and CDR2: SGHTS and YDEGEE. The CDR3 nucleotides are TGTGCCAGCAGCTTGGTTGACTTGGGTACGCAGTATTTT. It encodes CASSLVDLGTQYF. The full variable domain, completed using reference TRBV5-8 and TRBJ2-3, is EAGVTQSPTHLIKTRGQQATLRCSPISGHTSVYWYQQALGLGLQFLLWYDEGEERNRGNFPPRFSGRQFPNYSSELNVNALELEDSALYLCASSLVDLGTQYFGPGTRLTVL.

CDR3 loop: CASRASGTPTGELFF. The CDR3 bases are TGTGCCAGCAGAGCTAGCGGGACCCCCACCGGGGAGCTGTTTTTT. The chain carries TRBV6-5 and TRBJ2-2, with TRBD2 matching 9 bases. The junction had 6 bases not matched to a gene; V was cut back by 6 bases and J by 4 bases. The CDR3 consists of 15 residues. CDR1 is MNHEY and CDR2 is SVGAGI in the germline V gene.

The V gene is TRBV13, the J gene TRBJ1-5, with TRBD1 as a possible D gene (5 bases). The V gene's germline CDR1 is PRHDT and CDR2 FYEKMQ (reference sequence). The CDR3 is 13 amino acids. V was shortened by 5 bases and J by 4 bases, with 9 bases between the two germline ends. This chain's CDR3 is CASSQGGNQPQHF. The DNA of the CDR3 is TGTGCCAGCAGCCAGGGTGGAAATCAGCCCCAGCATTTT. Combining the CDR3 with reference TRBV13 and TRBJ1-5 gives the whole variable domain AAGVIQSPRHLIKEKRETATLKCYPIPRHDTVYWYQQGPGQDPQFLISFYEKMQSDKGSIPDRFSAQQFSDYHSELNMSSLELGDSALYFCASSQGGNQPQHFGDGTRLSIL.

V gene TRBV9 combines with J gene TRBJ2-3; TRBD2 matches 13 bases. V trimming: 3 bases; J trimming: 2 bases; junction bases outside the gene matches: 6. There are 17 residues in the CDR3. The germline V gene has CDR1 SGDLS and CDR2 YYNGEE. This CDR3 is CASSATGLAGATDTQYF. The DNA for the CDR3 is TGTGCCAGCAGCGCCACAGGACTAGCGGGGGCCACAGATACGCAGTATTTT. Supplemented by reference TRBV9 and TRBJ2-3, the full variable domain reads DSGVTQTPKHLITATGQRVTLRCSPRSGDLSVYWYQQSLDQGLQFLIQYYNGEERAKGNILERFSAQQFPDLHSELNLSSLELGDSALYFCASSATGLAGATDTQYFGPGTRLTVL.

The chain has TRBV14 and TRBJ1-1; a possible D gene is TRBD1 (5 bases). The ends were cut back, 4 bases at V and 11 bases at J, with 20 bases in the middle. The V gene's germline CDR1 is SGHDN and CDR2 FVKESK. The CDR3 consists of 14 residues. DNA of the CDR3: TGTGCCAGCAGCCCCTACCAAATGGGGGGTGAGGCTTTCTTT. As protein: CASSPYQMGGEAFF.

This clone was found once. J is TRBJ1-6 and V is TRBV2; D is unresolved. Trimming shortened V by 1 base and J by 8 bases, and 6 bases separated the two germline ends. This CDR3 is 13 amino acids long. Germline V gene lookup returns CDR1 SNHLY and CDR2 FYNNEI. CDR3: CASSEVNYSPLHF. The DNA of the CDR3 is TGTGCCAGCAGTGAAGTCAATTATTCACCCCTCCACTTT.